This TCR beta chain was sequenced during a study of T cells in Graves' hyperthyroidism and ophthalmopathy. Findings and limits, study-wide: From stable hyperthyroidism, ophthalmopathy was separated by a 13 V-J model.

RNA transcripts were the template for amplifying TCR beta CDR3 regions. TCR CDR3 regions were first amplified by RT-PCR with HTBI primers. MiXCR, run by TCRdb on the multiplex PCR reads, gives a single entry per CDR3 protein. The table includes 650,000 to 750,000 distinct CDR3 sequences, less than 15% detected once. This CDR3 has 15 residues. V gave up 2 bases and J gave up 6 bases, with 18 bases separating them. Germline CDR1 is SGDLS and CDR2 is YYNGEE. A remark on this clonotype: Its antigen remains unknown.

The chain has TRBV9 and TRBJ2-7; weak D call: TRBD2 (6 bases). The receptor was derived from a woman aged 18-35 years with Graves' hyperthyroidism. The specimen was blood. CDR3 bases: TGTGCCAGCAGCGTTGGCGGGGCCACTTTGGGCGAGCAGTACTTC. This translates into CASSVGGATLGEQYF. Combining the CDR3 with reference TRBV9 and TRBJ2-7 gives the whole variable domain DSGVTQTPKHLITATGQRVTLRCSPRSGDLSVYWYQQSLDQGLQFLIQYYNGEERAKGNILERFSAQQFPDLHSELNLSSLELGDSALYFCASSVGGATLGEQYFGPGTRLTVT.